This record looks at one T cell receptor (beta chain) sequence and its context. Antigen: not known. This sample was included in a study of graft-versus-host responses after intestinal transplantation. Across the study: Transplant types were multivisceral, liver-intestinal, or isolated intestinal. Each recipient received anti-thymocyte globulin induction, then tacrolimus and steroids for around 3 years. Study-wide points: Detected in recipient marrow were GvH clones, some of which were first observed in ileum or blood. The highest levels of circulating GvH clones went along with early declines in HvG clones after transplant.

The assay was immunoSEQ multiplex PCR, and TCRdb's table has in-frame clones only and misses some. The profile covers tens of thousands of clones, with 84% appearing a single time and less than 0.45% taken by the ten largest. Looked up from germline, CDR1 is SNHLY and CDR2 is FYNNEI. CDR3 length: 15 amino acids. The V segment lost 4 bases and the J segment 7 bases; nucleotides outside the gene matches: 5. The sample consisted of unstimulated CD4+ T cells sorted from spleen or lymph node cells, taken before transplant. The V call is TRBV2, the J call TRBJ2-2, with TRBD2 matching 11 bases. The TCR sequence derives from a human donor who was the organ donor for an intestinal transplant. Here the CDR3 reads CASSGPLAGGGELFF. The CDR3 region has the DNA TGTGCCAGCAGTGGCCCTCTAGCGGGAGGCGGGGAGCTGTTTTTT.